The sequence of this TCR beta chain was determined in a study of blood T cell repertoires in COVID-19. This CDR3 has 13 amino acids. Germline assignment: CDR1 SGHAT and CDR2 FQNNGV. V lost 3 bases and J lost 4, with 9 bases in between. Original handling: Counts of nucleated cells, estimated from reference gene primer amplification, were obtained. Sequencing used immunoSEQ multiplex PCR; TCRdb keeps in-frame clones, though not all of them. The V and J calls and the clone size are those of that table, but D and trimming were determined from the DNA. The sample yields under 110,000 clones, over 55% seen once.

This chain connects TRBV11-2 to TRBJ1-2, with D tentatively TRBD1 (5 bases). The sequence was collected from a human donor with acute or convalescent COVID-19. The donor label of this sample is uncertain. Sequences were obtained from peripheral blood. The CDR3 here is CASSFQRGYGYTF. The CDR3 region has the DNA TGTGCCAGCAGCTTTCAAAGGGGCTATGGCTACACCTTC.